The 10 T cell receptor beta chains in this list originate from one sample, sequenced in a study of technical replicates of blood from several donors. Sequenced by immunoSEQ multiplex PCR; TCRdb stores in-frame clones only, minus some. The table shows more than 45,000 clones, with 91% occurring only once. Sequences were obtained from PBMCs. These receptors originate from a human donor in good health. Some clones in this sample may be carry-over from other donors' samples.

The rearrangement links TRBV9 to TRBJ2-3, with 12 bases fitting TRBD2. V lost 4 bases to trimming and J lost 1 base; unmatched junction nucleotides: 4. Germline-derived CDR1 and CDR2 are SGDLS and YYNGEE. This CDR3 is built from 16 residues. This chain's CDR3 is CASSSRTSGGTDTQYF. The CDR3 nucleotides are TGTGCCAGCAGCTCTAGGACTAGCGGGGGCACAGATACGCAGTATTTT. Variable domain in full (rest from reference TRBV9 and TRBJ2-3): DSGVTQTPKHLITATGQRVTLRCSPRSGDLSVYWYQQSLDQGLQFLIQYYNGEERAKGNILERFSAQQFPDLHSELNLSSLELGDSALYFCASSSRTSGGTDTQYFGPGTRLTVL.

This sequence joins TRBV5-1 and TRBJ2-3, with 11 positions matching TRBD2. The V and J ends lost 2 bases and 6 bases, in that order; junction bases with no gene match: 17. CDR3 length: 19 residues. Germline CDR1 and CDR2: SGHRS and YFSETQ. Here the CDR3 DNA reads TGCGCCAGCAGCTTCCGCCCGACGCGAGGGACTAGCGGAAGTGATACGCAGTATTTT. Its translation is CASSFRPTRGTSGSDTQYF.

This rearrangement joins TRBV5-1 to TRBJ2-5; tentatively, D is TRBD1 (5 bases). Trimming removed 6 bases from V and 5 bases from J, with 14 bases in between. CDR1 and CDR2 (germline): SGHRS, YFSETQ. This CDR3 spans 13 amino acids. CDR3 loop: CASTQGYEETQYF. CDR3 bases: TGCGCCAGCACCCAGGGATACGAGGAGACCCAGTACTTC.

Sample share makes this clone medium-sized. This sequence joins TRBV25-1 and TRBJ1-1; D gene uncertain. This CDR3 has 14 residues. V was shortened by 2 bases and J by 1 base, with 8 bases between the two germline ends. The germline CDR1 and CDR2 sequences are MGHDK and SYGVNS. CDR3 residues: CASSEGHENTEAFF. As DNA, the CDR3 is TGTGCCAGCAGTGAAGGGCACGAGAACACTGAAGCTTTCTTT.

This chain joins TRBV7-9 and TRBJ2-1; TRBD2 matches at 10 bases. V lost 3 bases to trimming and J lost 6 bases; unmatched junction nucleotides: 14. The CDR3 is 18 amino acids. CDR1 is SEHNR and CDR2 is FQNEAQ in the germline V gene (reference sequence). In DNA, the CDR3 is TGTGCCAGCAGCTTTATCGGTTTGCGGGCTAGCGGGAGCAATGAGCAGTTCTTC. Protein sequence: CASSFIGLRASGSNEQFF.

V usage is TRBV29-1 and J usage is TRBJ1-2; D unclear. CDR1 SQVTM and CDR2 ANQGSEA come from the germline V gene. This CDR3 spans 13 amino acids. The ends were cut back, 7 bases at V and 5 bases at J, with 17 bases in the middle. In nucleotides, the CDR3 is TGCAGCGCCGGAGGAGCGGGTGGGTATGGCTACACCTTC. Its translation is CSAGGAGGYGYTF.

The genes are TRBV11-2 and TRBJ2-7; D remains unclear. This CDR3 comprises 14 residues. The V gene's germline CDR1 is SGHAT and CDR2 FQNNGV. Trimming removed 3 bases from V and 7 bases from J, with 16 bases in between. The CDR3 is CASSFSLSVSEQYF. For the CDR3, the DNA is TGTGCCAGCAGCTTTAGTTTAAGTGTTTCTGAGCAGTACTTC.

This chain connects TRBV6-5 to TRBJ2-5, with 14 bases that match TRBD2. This CDR3 is built from 14 residues. Trimming took 8 bases from V and 5 from J; bases not matched to a gene: 4. Germline CDR1 and CDR2: MNHEY and SVGAGI. CDR3 sequence: CASSRLAGGETQYF. Here the CDR3 DNA reads TGTGCCAGCTCTAGACTAGCGGGAGGGGAGACCCAGTACTTC.

The chain links TRBV5-1 to TRBJ2-2; no definite D call. CDR3 length: 15 amino acids. Germline assignment: CDR1 SGHRS and CDR2 YFSETQ. Trimming took off 3 bases at V and 1 base at J, with 10 bases between the two ends. DNA of the CDR3: TGCGCCAGCAGCTCACAACAAATGAACACCGGGGAGCTGTTTTTT. Protein product: CASSSQQMNTGELFF.

The chain joins TRBV5-4 to TRBJ1-2; 7 bases match TRBD1. Germline V gene sequence: CDR1 SGHNT, CDR2 YYREEE (reference sequence). V gave up 0 bases and J gave up 8 bases; unmatched junction bases: 7. The CDR3 has 14 residues. The CDR3 nucleotides are TGTGCCAGCAGCTTGGGGACAGGATCTTGGGGCTACACCTTC. Translating it yields CASSLGTGSWGYTF.